This TCR beta chain came from a study of regulatory T cells in long-lasting Graves disease. Trimming removed 4 bases at V and 2 bases at J, with 5 bases between. Germline V CDR1 and CDR2: SGHNT, YYREEE (reference sequence). The CDR3 sequence is 12 residues long. This clonotype showed up many times. The antigen is undetermined. TCR beta libraries were built with iRepertoire HTBI primers and Arm-PCR of CDR3 regions. MiXCR, run by TCRdb on the multiplex PCR reads, gives a single entry per CDR3 protein. The sample includes 360,000 or so distinct CDR3 sequences, about a sixth of them seen just once. Overall study findings and caveats: TCR diversity was lower in persistent Graves' patients (versus newly diagnosed ones).

As for time point: newly diagnosed GD, antithyroid drugs for less than 3 months. Making the TCR library involved RNA that had been extracted from PBMCs. The collection involved drawing nine milliliters of peripheral blood into EDTA tubes. The sample also formed part of further work on T cells in Graves' hyperthyroidism and ophthalmopathy. That paper notes: Clinical symptoms, serum thyroxine, TRAb, thyroid ultrasound and orbital computed tomography established diagnosis.

The chain is built from TRBV5-4 and TRBJ2-3; D unresolved. The TCR originated in a man aged 35-49 years with Graves disease. The source was peripheral blood mononuclear cells (PBMCs), collected at new diagnosis, from a patient treated with antithyroid drugs. The DNA of the CDR3 is TGTGCCAGCAGCCCTGACACAGATACGCAGTATTTT. It is translated as CASSPDTDTQYF. Together with reference TRBV5-4 and TRBJ2-3, the CDR3 gives the full variable domain: ETGVTQSPTHLIKTRGQQVTLRCSSQSGHNTVSWYQQALGQGPQFIFQYYREEENGRGNFPPRFSGLQFPNYSSELNVNALELDDSALYLCASSPDTDTQYFGPGTRLTVL.